One sample yielded the 8 T cell receptor beta chains listed below, sequenced in a study of cytomegalovirus exposure and HLA in healthy donors. Repertoires were generated with immunoSEQ multiplex PCR, while TCRdb's copy carries only in-frame clones and drops some. The repertoire holds 260,000 or so clones, with around nine tenths as singletons. The sequencing input was PBMCs. The receptors stem from a man aged 18 to 29 in good health and CMV-seronegative.

The chain has TRBV29-1 and TRBJ2-5; TRBD2 agrees at 10 bases. The CDR3 is made up of 15 amino acids. After removal of 7 bases from V and 0 bases from J, the junction contained 8 bases not matched to a gene. CDR1 and CDR2 from the germline V gene are SQVTM and ANQGSEA. The CDR3 is CSANERGGYQETQYF. The CDR3 DNA is TGCAGCGCCAACGAGCGGGGGGGCTACCAAGAGACCCAGTACTTC.

J is TRBJ2-2 and V is TRBV6-5; TRBD2 is a possible D gene (6 bases). The CDR3 is 14 residues long. V lost 6 bases, J lost 5 bases, and 13 bases lay in between. The germline V gene has CDR1 MNHEY and CDR2 SVGAGI. Here the CDR3 DNA reads TGTGCCAGCAGGACTGGGACTGGAACCGGGGAGCTGTTTTTT. Translating it yields CASRTGTGTGELFF.

This chain connects TRBV5-1 to TRBJ2-7, with TRBD1 as a possible D gene (6 bases). This CDR3 is built from 14 residues. Germline assignment: CDR1 SGHRS and CDR2 YFSETQ. Trimming pared 1 base from V and 2 bases from J, leaving 10 bases between. Written as DNA, the CDR3 is TGCGCCAGCAGCTTGACGGGACAAACCTACGAGCAGTACTTC. This gives the protein CASSLTGQTYEQYF.

The chain joins TRBV6-5 to TRBJ1-2, with D possibly being TRBD1 (5 bases). From germline, CDR1 is MNHEY and CDR2 SVGAGI. Trimming removed 7 bases at V and 6 bases at J, with 18 bases between. CDR3 length equals 14 residues. This CDR3 reads CASTTPGGFHGYTF. The DNA for the CDR3 is TGTGCCAGCACCACCCCGGGGGGATTCCATGGCTACACCTTC.

CDR3 region: CASSENSLYEQYF. The CDR3 DNA reads TGCGCCAGCAGTGAGAATAGCTTGTACGAGCAGTACTTC. The rearrangement links TRBV10-1 to TRBJ2-7; D uncertain. Trimming removed 2 bases at V and 4 bases at J, with 9 bases between. CDR3 size: 13 residues. Germline CDR1 and CDR2: WNHNN and SYGVQD (reference sequence).

Comment on this clone: This CDR3 is also generated by other DNA sequences in the sample. This chain connects TRBV2 to TRBJ1-1; D may be TRBD1 (6 bases). Trimming cost V 9 bases and J 1 base, with 9 bases left between them. The CDR3 extends over 12 amino acids. CDR1 SNHLY and CDR2 FYNNEI come from the germline V gene. CDR3 residues: CARGQTNTEAFF. The CDR3 nucleotides read TGTGCCAGAGGACAGACGAACACTGAAGCTTTCTTT.

This clone was found a few times. J is TRBJ1-1 and V is TRBV30, with D possibly matching TRBD1 (5 bases). Germline V gene lookup returns CDR1 GTSNPN and CDR2 SVGIG (reference sequence). V was shortened by 4 bases and J by 5 bases, with 17 bases between the two germline ends. This CDR3 is built from 14 residues. CDR3 in DNA: TGTGCCTGGACGCCGGGACTGGGCACGACTGAAGCTTTCTTT. Encoded protein: CAWTPGLGTTEAFF.

The chain uses TRBV10-3 and TRBJ2-7, with 7 positions matching TRBD2. V lost 6 bases and J lost 5; bases outside the gene matches: 7. This CDR3 has 13 amino acids. Germline CDR1 ENHRY, CDR2 SYGVKD. The CDR3 here is CAISPWAGDEQYF. The CDR3 region has the DNA TGTGCCATCAGCCCTTGGGCGGGGGACGAGCAGTACTTC.